The present T cell receptor (beta chain) was sequenced within a study of somatic mutations in cytotoxic T cells in rheumatoid arthritis. The method was immunoSEQ multiplex PCR; TCRdb's version includes in-frame clones alone and lacks a portion of them. The sample lists 6,500 to 7,500 clones; around 80% were seen once. This CDR3 has 13 residues. In germline, CDR1 is SQVTM, CDR2 ANQGSEA. Trimming cost V 5 bases and J 7 bases; bases outside gene matches: 5. Sequenced sample: CD8+ T cells sorted from blood. The clonotype comes from an adult with rheumatoid arthritis. The V and J genes are TRBV29-1 and TRBJ1-4, with 9 bases lining up with TRBD1. The CDR3 protein is CSVTGGVGEKLFF. The CDR3 nucleotides are TGCAGCGTTACAGGGGGCGTCGGTGAAAAACTGTTTTTT.